This T cell receptor (beta chain) was recorded in a study of cytomegalovirus exposure and HLA in healthy donors. Vbeta (60) and Jbeta (13) primers were used in the PCR. Clones were sequenced by immunoSEQ multiplex PCR, and TCRdb holds only the in-frame ones, with some missing. Of roughly 190,000 clones in the sample, 70% to 90% are singletons; the top ten hold about 1.7%. This clone was counted only a few times. Sequencing was carried out using PBMCs. The TCR sequence derives from a woman aged 18-29 years in good health and CMV-seronegative.

The CDR3 sequence: CASNPYGNSPLHF. The CDR3 region has the DNA TGTGCCAGCAACCCTTACGGTAATTCACCCCTCCACTTT. The chain couples TRBV5-5 to TRBJ1-6; D is unresolved. V gave up 6 bases and J gave up 6 bases, with 10 bases separating them. This CDR3 region has 13 residues. CDR1 is SGHKS, CDR2 YYEKEE, per germline (reference sequence). Looking up the rest from reference TRBV5-5 and TRBJ1-6 gives the full variable domain: DAGVTQSPTHLIKTRGQQVTLRCSPISGHKSVSWYQQVLGQGPQFIFQYYEKEERGRGNFPDRFSARQFPNYSSELNVNALLLGDSALYLCASNPYGNSPLHFGNGTRLTVT.